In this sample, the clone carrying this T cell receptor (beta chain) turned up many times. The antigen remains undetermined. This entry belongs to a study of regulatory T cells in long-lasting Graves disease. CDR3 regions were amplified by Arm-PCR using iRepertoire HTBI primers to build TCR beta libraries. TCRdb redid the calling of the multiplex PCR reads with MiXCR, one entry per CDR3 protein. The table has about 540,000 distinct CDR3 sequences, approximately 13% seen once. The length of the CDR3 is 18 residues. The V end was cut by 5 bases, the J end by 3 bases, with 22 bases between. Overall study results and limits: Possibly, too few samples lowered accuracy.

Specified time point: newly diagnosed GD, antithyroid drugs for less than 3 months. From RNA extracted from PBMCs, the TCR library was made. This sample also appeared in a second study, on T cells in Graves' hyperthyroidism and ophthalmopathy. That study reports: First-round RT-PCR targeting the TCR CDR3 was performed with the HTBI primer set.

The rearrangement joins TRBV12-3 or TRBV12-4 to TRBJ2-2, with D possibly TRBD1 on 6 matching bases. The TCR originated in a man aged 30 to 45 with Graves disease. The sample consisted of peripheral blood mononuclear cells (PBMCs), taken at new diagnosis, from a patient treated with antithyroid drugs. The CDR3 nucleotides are TGTGCCAGCAGTCCTTTGGCCCCTTCTGCAGGGGACACCGGGGAGCTGTTTTTT. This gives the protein CASSPLAPSAGDTGELFF.